What follows are 8 T cell receptor beta chains derived from one specimen sequenced in a study of CD8 T cells in Susac syndrome. Random hexamers primed reverse transcription of about 0.45 to 1 ug RNA. TCRdb reprocessed the immunoSEQ multiplex PCR reads with MiXCR, giving one entry per CDR3 protein. The data contain around 170,000 distinct CDR3 sequences, approximately 95% of them singletons. The sequencing input was CD4+ T cells from PBMCs. These receptors all stem from a human donor with Susac syndrome.

The rearrangement uses TRBV20-1 and TRBJ2-2; possibly TRBD1 for D (5 bases). CDR1 is DFQATT, CDR2 SNEGSKA, per germline (reference sequence). CDR3 length: 14 amino acids. The V end lost 5 bases, the J end lost 1 base, and 11 bases lay between the germline ends. The CDR3 sequence is CSAPRQGNTGELFF. In DNA form, the CDR3 reads TGCAGTGCTCCTCGCCAGGGGAACACCGGGGAGCTGTTTTTT.

The V and J genes are TRBV7-9 and TRBJ1-6; D call uncertain. CDR1 SEHNR and CDR2 FQNEAQ come from the germline V gene (reference sequence). The germline V and J ends were trimmed by 7 bases and 12 bases, with 13 bases remaining between them. CDR3 length: 12 residues. CDR3 in DNA: TGTGCCAGCACCTCGGACCGGGGACCCCTCCACTTT. Protein: CASTSDRGPLHF.

The chain links TRBV4-2 to TRBJ2-5, with TRBD2 identical over 8 bases. CDR3 length equals 18 residues. J was trimmed by 3 bases and V by 1 base; bases with no gene match: 13. Per the germline V gene, CDR1 is LGHNA and CDR2 is YNFKEQ. The DNA for the CDR3 is TGTGCCAGCAGCCAAGCGGGGACGGGGGGGCTTGGGGAAGAGACCCAGTACTTC. Protein: CASSQAGTGGLGEETQYF.

The chain is built from TRBV5-1 and TRBJ1-5, with TRBD1 matching 8 bases. With V trimmed by 2 bases and J by 4 bases, 11 bases remained unmatched. This CDR3 contains 17 residues. Germline V gene sequence: CDR1 SGHRS, CDR2 YFSETQ. DNA for the CDR3: TGCGCCAGCAGCTTAGGCGGACAGGGTGCGAGGAATCAGCCCCAGCATTTT. Amino acid sequence: CASSLGGQGARNQPQHF.

The V gene is TRBV20-1, the J gene TRBJ1-3, with D possibly matching TRBD1 (6 bases). The CDR3 totals 13 residues. The germline gives CDR1 DFQATT, CDR2 SNEGSKA (reference sequence). The CDR3 nucleotides read TGCAGCGCCCTGGGGGCACCGGGAAACACCATATATTTT. It yields the protein CSALGAPGNTIYF.

This chain links TRBV15 with TRBJ1-5, with a possible D match to TRBD1 (5 bases). CDR1 is LNHNV and CDR2 is YYDKDF in the germline V gene (reference sequence). Trimming pared 0 bases from V and 2 bases from J, leaving 11 bases between. The CDR3 has 16 residues. CDR3 in DNA: TGTGCCACCAGCAGAGATCCAGCGGGGGGCAATCAGCCCCAGCATTTT. Translating gives CATSRDPAGGNQPQHF.

V usage is TRBV24-1 and J usage is TRBJ2-1; tentative D call: TRBD1 (6 bases). CDR1 and CDR2 from the germline V gene are KGHDR and SFDVKD. This CDR3 has 15 residues. Trimming took off 5 bases at V and 8 bases at J, with 18 bases between the two ends. Written as DNA, the CDR3 is TGTGCCACCAGTGCTCCGAGTCAGGGGTTGCATGAGCAGTTCTTC. This codes for CATSAPSQGLHEQFF.

The genes are TRBV12-2 and TRBJ1-2; the table's D gene call, TRBD1, was not cross checked with the DNA. TRBV12-2 is annotated as a pseudogene. The CDR3 consists of 18 residues. The CDR3 reads CASRGGSAGQGAVWGYTF. Here the CDR3 DNA reads TGTGCAAGTCGAGGAGGTTCCGCGGGACAGGGGGCCGTCTGGGGCTACACCTTC.